These T cell receptor beta chains were read from a single sample in a study of radiotherapy plus CTLA-4 blockade in lung cancer. Assay used: immunoSEQ multiplex PCR; TCRdb lists only in-frame clones, some missing. The sample shows some 73,000 clones, roughly 80% of them seen only once. The sequenced sample was peripheral blood, obtained from a patient treated with radiotherapy plus ipilimumab. Receptor source: a human donor with non-small cell lung cancer who had stable disease on radiotherapy plus ipilimumab. Each CDR3 is given with its conserved first and last residue. Fields, in order: J gene, D gene, clone size, V gene, CDR3 DNA, CDR3 protein. A D gene is named only where the DNA matches it firmly. Expanded clones are given a class, and other clones once, few, many or no size at all.

J gene: TRBJ2-1
D gene: TRBD2
clone size: few
V gene: TRBV15
CDR3 DNA: TGTGCCACCAGCTCCCTAAGCGGGATCGGCGATGAGCAGTTCTTC
CDR3 protein: CATSSLSGIGDEQFF

J gene: TRBJ1-5
D gene: .
clone size: .
V gene: TRBV9
CDR3 DNA: TGTGCCAGCAGCGTTGGGCAGGGAGAAATGGCGAGCAATCAGCCCCAGCATTTT
CDR3 protein: CASSVGQGEMASNQPQHF

J gene: TRBJ1-2
D gene: .
clone size: .
V gene: TRBV15
CDR3 DNA: TGTGCCACCAGCAGGGGGTCGGAGGGGGATGGCTACACCTTC
CDR3 protein: CATSRGSEGDGYTF

J gene: TRBJ1-2
D gene: TRBD1
clone size: once
V gene: TRBV27
CDR3 DNA: TGTGCCAGCAGTCCCTCTCGACAGGGGGGAGGCTACACCTTC
CDR3 protein: CASSPSRQGGGYTF

J gene: TRBJ1-6
D gene: TRBD1
clone size: once
V gene: TRBV5-1
CDR3 DNA: TGCGCCAGCAGCCTTGGACAGGGTGGGTCCTATAATTCACCCCTCCACTTT
CDR3 protein: CASSLGQGGSYNSPLHF

J gene: TRBJ1-1
D gene: .
clone size: .
V gene: TRBV19
CDR3 DNA: TGTGCCAGGATCCAGGTGAACACTGAAGCTTTCTTT
CDR3 protein: CARIQVNTEAFF

J gene: TRBJ2-1
D gene: .
clone size: .
V gene: TRBV4-1
CDR3 DNA: TGCGCCAGCAGCCGAGACGGGACGCAGCCCTACAATGAGCAGTTCTTC
CDR3 protein: CASSRDGTQPYNEQFF

J gene: TRBJ2-2
D gene: .
clone size: .
V gene: TRBV6-4
CDR3 DNA: TGTGCCAGCTCCGCCTGGGCCGGGGAGCTGTTTTTT
CDR3 protein: CASSAWAGELFF

J gene: TRBJ2-7
D gene: .
clone size: .
V gene: TRBV10-2
CDR3 DNA: TGCGCCAGCAGTGAGGTCGGCTCTACCTACGAGCAGTACTTC
CDR3 protein: CASSEVGSTYEQYF

J gene: TRBJ2-3
D gene: TRBD2
clone size: .
V gene: TRBV5-4
CDR3 DNA: TGTGCCAGCAGCACGATGACTAGCGGGGTGGGCACAGATACGCAGTATTTT
CDR3 protein: CASSTMTSGVGTDTQYF

J gene: TRBJ2-2
D gene: TRBD1
clone size: .
V gene: TRBV5-1
CDR3 DNA: TGCGCCAGCAGCCCTTCCCCGGACAGGGGGCAAATTGGCGGGGAGCTGTTTTTT
CDR3 protein: CASSPSPDRGQIGGELFF

J gene: TRBJ1-3
D gene: .
clone size: .
V gene: TRBV30
CDR3 DNA: TGTGCCTGGAGAGGCTCTGGAAACACCATATATTTT
CDR3 protein: CAWRGSGNTIYF

J gene: TRBJ2-6
D gene: TRBD2
clone size: .
V gene: TRBV29-1
CDR3 DNA: TGCAGCGTTGGAGGCCTAGCGGGGAACGGGGCCAACGTCCTGACTTTC
CDR3 protein: CSVGGLAGNGANVLTF

J gene: TRBJ2-2
D gene: .
clone size: .
V gene: TRBV9
CDR3 DNA: TGTGCCAGCAGCGTAGACATAGTCGGCGGGGAGCTGTTTTTT
CDR3 protein: CASSVDIVGGELFF

J gene: TRBJ1-4
D gene: .
clone size: few
V gene: TRBV6-6
CDR3 DNA: TGTGCCAGCAGTTACTCCCAGCGGGAAAAACTGTTTTTT
CDR3 protein: CASSYSQREKLFF

J gene: TRBJ2-5
D gene: TRBD2
clone size: .
V gene: TRBV7-9
CDR3 DNA: TGTGCCAGCAGCGACCCGGGAGGGGAGACCCAGTACTTC
CDR3 protein: CASSDPGGETQYF

J gene: TRBJ1-3
D gene: .
clone size: .
V gene: TRBV7-9
CDR3 DNA: TGTGCCAGCAGCTCTGACAGGCTCTCTGGAAACACCATATATTTT
CDR3 protein: CASSSDRLSGNTIYF

J gene: TRBJ2-3
D gene: .
clone size: .
V gene: TRBV5-1
CDR3 DNA: TGCGCCAGCAGCTTCGGTAGGGGCACGAAAGATACGCAGTATTTT
CDR3 protein: CASSFGRGTKDTQYF

J gene: TRBJ1-5
D gene: .
clone size: .
V gene: TRBV12-5
CDR3 DNA: TGTGCTAGTGGTTTGGTATTGGTGAGGGCCAATCAGCCCCAGCATTTT
CDR3 protein: CASGLVLVRANQPQHF

J gene: TRBJ2-1
D gene: .
clone size: .
V gene: TRBV7-2
CDR3 DNA: TGTGCCAGCAGCCCTCAGGGGGGAGGCAGGGTGCAGTTCTTC
CDR3 protein: CASSPQGGGRVQFF

J gene: TRBJ1-4
D gene: .
clone size: .
V gene: TRBV18
CDR3 DNA: TGTGCCAGCTCACCTTACAGGGATAATGAAAAACTGTTTTTT
CDR3 protein: CASSPYRDNEKLFF

J gene: TRBJ1-2
D gene: .
clone size: .
V gene: TRBV30
CDR3 DNA: TGTGCCTGGTCCTCTGACAGCTATGGCTACACCTTC
CDR3 protein: CAWSSDSYGYTF

J gene: TRBJ2-2
D gene: .
clone size: few
V gene: TRBV7-2
CDR3 DNA: TGTGCCAGCCCCCGTAGGGGAGGCACCGGGGAGCTGTTTTTT
CDR3 protein: CASPRRGGTGELFF

J gene: TRBJ2-3
D gene: TRBD2
clone size: once
V gene: TRBV9
CDR3 DNA: TGTGCCAGCAGCGTAGACGGGGGGGCCACAGCCACGCAGTATTTT
CDR3 protein: CASSVDGGATATQYF

J gene: TRBJ2-2
D gene: TRBD1
clone size: .
V gene: TRBV19
CDR3 DNA: TGTGCCACTAAGGACAGGCAAAACACCGGGGAGCTGTTTTTT
CDR3 protein: CATKDRQNTGELFF

J gene: TRBJ1-4
D gene: .
clone size: once
V gene: TRBV2
CDR3 DNA: TGTGCCAGCAGGTCAGGGGCAGGTGCAACTAATGAAAAACTGTTTTTT
CDR3 protein: CASRSGAGATNEKLFF

J gene: TRBJ2-7
D gene: .
clone size: once
V gene: TRBV4-1
CDR3 DNA: TGCGCCAGCAGCCAAAGAGGGATGTACGAGCAGTACTTC
CDR3 protein: CASSQRGMYEQYF

J gene: TRBJ2-3
D gene: .
clone size: .
V gene: TRBV29-1
CDR3 DNA: TGCAGCGTTGACCTTAGCGGAACAGATACGCAGTATTTT
CDR3 protein: CSVDLSGTDTQYF

J gene: TRBJ2-5
D gene: .
clone size: .
V gene: TRBV2
CDR3 DNA: TGTGCCAGCAGGGGGGCAGGACTAGGAGTGAGGGAGACCCAGTACTTC
CDR3 protein: CASRGAGLGVRETQYF

J gene: TRBJ1-2
D gene: .
clone size: few
V gene: TRBV14
CDR3 DNA: TGTGCCAGCAGCTATTTAGCCGGGGGCATTAACTATGGCTACACCTTC
CDR3 protein: CASSYLAGGINYGYTF

J gene: TRBJ2-3
D gene: .
clone size: .
V gene: TRBV29-1
CDR3 DNA: TGCAGCGTTGCAGGGGTCCTCACAGATACGCAGTATTTT
CDR3 protein: CSVAGVLTDTQYF

J gene: TRBJ1-2
D gene: .
clone size: .
V gene: TRBV19
CDR3 DNA: TGTGCCAGTAATTCCGGGGGATCCTATGGCTACACCTTC
CDR3 protein: CASNSGGSYGYTF